This T cell receptor (beta chain) was obtained from a study of T cells in Graves' hyperthyroidism and ophthalmopathy. As for this clonotype: Its antigen is not known.

The length of the CDR3 is 16 residues. V was clipped by 8 bases and J by 4 bases, with 21 bases between them. Amplified TCR beta CDR3 regions derived from RNA transcripts. TCR CDR3 underwent first-round RT-PCR with the HTBI primer set. TCRdb ran MiXCR on the multiplex PCR reads and lists one entry per CDR3 protein. The sample gives 340,000 or so distinct CDR3 sequences, around a sixth of which show up once; about half is in the top ten. General study findings and limits: Model predictions of ophthalmopathy came a median approximately 6 months before onset.

Sequenced material: blood. This chain connects TRBV12-3 or TRBV12-4 to TRBJ2-1; maybe TRBD1 (6 bases). This receptor was identified in a woman aged 50 to 65 with Graves' hyperthyroidism. CDR3 DNA: TGTGCCAGCTCCCCATGGGGAAACAGGGCGTACAATGAGCAGTTCTTC. It is translated as CASSPWGNRAYNEQFF.